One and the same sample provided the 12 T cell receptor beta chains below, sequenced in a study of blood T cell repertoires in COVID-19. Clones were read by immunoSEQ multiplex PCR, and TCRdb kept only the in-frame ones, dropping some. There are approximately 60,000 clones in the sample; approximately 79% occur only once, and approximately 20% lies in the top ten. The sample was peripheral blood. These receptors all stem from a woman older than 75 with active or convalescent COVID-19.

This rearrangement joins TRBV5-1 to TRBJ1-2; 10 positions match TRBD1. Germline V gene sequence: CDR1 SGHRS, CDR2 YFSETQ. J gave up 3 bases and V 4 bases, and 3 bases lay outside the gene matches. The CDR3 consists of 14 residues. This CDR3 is CASSQGQGDYGYTF. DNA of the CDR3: TGCGCCAGCAGCCAAGGACAGGGGGACTATGGCTACACCTTC.

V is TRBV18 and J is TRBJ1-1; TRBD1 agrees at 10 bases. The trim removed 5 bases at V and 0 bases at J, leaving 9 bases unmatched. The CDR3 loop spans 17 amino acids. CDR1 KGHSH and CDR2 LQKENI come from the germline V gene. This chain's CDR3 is CASSRQGANGMNTEAFF. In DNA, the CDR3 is TGTGCCAGCTCAAGACAGGGGGCGAATGGGATGAACACTGAAGCTTTCTTT.

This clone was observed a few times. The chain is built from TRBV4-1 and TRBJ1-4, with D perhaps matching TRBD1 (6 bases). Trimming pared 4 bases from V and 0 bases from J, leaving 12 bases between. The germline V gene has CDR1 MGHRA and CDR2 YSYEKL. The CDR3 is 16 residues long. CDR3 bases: TGCGCCAGCAGCCGAGGACAGACTGCAACTAATGAAAAACTGTTTTTT. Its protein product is CASSRGQTATNEKLFF.

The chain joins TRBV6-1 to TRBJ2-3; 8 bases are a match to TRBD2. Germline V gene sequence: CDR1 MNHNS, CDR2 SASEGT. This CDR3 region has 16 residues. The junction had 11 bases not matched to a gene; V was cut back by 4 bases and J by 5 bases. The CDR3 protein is CASSVFGSGVQDTQYF. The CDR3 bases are TGTGCCAGCAGTGTCTTCGGTAGCGGGGTACAAGATACGCAGTATTTT.

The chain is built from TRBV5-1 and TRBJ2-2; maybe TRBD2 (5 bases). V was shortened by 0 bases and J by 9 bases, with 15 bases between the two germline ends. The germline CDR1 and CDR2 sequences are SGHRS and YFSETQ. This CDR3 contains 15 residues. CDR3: CASSLASAGNRELFF. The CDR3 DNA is TGCGCCAGCAGCTTGGCGAGCGCGGGTAACCGGGAGCTGTTTTTT.

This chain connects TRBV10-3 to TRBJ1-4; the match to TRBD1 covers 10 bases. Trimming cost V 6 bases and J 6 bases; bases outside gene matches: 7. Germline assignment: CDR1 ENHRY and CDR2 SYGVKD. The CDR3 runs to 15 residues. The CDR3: CAISRDRGQDEKLFF. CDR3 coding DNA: TGTGCCATCAGCCGGGACAGGGGTCAGGATGAAAAACTGTTTTTT.

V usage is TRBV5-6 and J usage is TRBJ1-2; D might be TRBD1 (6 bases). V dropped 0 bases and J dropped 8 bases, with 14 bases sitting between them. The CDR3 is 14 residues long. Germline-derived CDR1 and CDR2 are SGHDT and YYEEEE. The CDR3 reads CASSLAPGQRGYTF. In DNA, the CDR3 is TGTGCCAGCAGCTTGGCCCCAGGACAGAGGGGCTACACCTTC.

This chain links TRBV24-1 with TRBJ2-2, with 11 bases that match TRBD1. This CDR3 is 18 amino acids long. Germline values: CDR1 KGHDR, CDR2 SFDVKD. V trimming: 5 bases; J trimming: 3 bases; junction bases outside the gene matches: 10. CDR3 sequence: CATSAKKGDRGYTGELFF. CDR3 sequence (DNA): TGTGCCACCAGTGCCAAGAAGGGGGACAGGGGGTACACCGGGGAGCTGTTTTTT.

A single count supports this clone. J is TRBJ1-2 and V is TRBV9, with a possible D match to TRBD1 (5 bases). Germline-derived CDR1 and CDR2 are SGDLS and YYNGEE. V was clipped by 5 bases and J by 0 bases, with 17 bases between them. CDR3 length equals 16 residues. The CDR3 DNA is TGTGCCAGCAGTCCTAAAACAGGACATACTAACTATGGCTACACCTTC. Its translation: CASSPKTGHTNYGYTF.

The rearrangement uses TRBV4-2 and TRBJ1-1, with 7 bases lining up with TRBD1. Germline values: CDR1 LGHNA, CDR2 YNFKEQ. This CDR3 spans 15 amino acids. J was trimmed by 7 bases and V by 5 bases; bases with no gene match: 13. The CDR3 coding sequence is TGTGCCAGCAGCGCGGGACAGACGTCGACCGGTGAAGCTTTCTTT. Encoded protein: CASSAGQTSTGEAFF.

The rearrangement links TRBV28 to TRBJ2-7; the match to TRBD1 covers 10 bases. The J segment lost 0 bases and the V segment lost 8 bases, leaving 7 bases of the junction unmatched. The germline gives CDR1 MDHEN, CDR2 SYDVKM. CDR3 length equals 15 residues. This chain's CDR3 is CASHPRTGGSYEQYF. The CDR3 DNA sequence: TGTGCCAGCCACCCACGGACAGGGGGCTCCTACGAGCAGTACTTC.

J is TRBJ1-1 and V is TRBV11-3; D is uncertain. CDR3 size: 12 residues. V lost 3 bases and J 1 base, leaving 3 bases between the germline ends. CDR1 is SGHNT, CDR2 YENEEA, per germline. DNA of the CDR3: TGTGCCAGCAGCTTCAAGAACACTGAAGCTTTCTTT. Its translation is CASSFKNTEAFF.